Listed below are T cell receptor beta chains from one sample, sequenced in a study of blood T cell repertoires in COVID-19. Assay: immunoSEQ multiplex PCR; the TCRdb copy retains only in-frame clones and omits some. The sample has hundreds of thousands of clones, around 86% seen once. The sequenced sample consisted of peripheral blood. These receptors were taken from a man aged 55 to 70 who had recovered from COVID-19. CDR3s include the opening cysteine and the closing phenylalanine or tryptophan. A D gene is named only where the DNA matches it firmly. Clone sizes are given selectively: once, few, many, or a class where the clone is expanded.

>-|TRBJ2-7|-|TRBV21-1
CASEGQWVWRKRDKNSYEQYF
TGTGCCAGCGAGGGCCAGTGGGTGTGGCGGAAACGGGACAAAAACTCCTACGAGCAGTACTTC
>-|TRBJ1-2|-|TRBV18
CASSPPQGNYGYTF
TGTGCCAGCTCACCACCCCAGGGAAACTATGGCTACACCTTC
>TRBD1|TRBJ1-4|once|TRBV5-1
CASSMAPNRGTNEKLFF
TGCGCCAGCAGCATGGCCCCTAACAGGGGGACTAATGAAAAACTGTTTTTT
>TRBD2|TRBJ2-7|-|TRBV27
CASSYARTSGEQYF
TGTGCCAGCAGTTATGCACGGACTAGCGGTGAGCAGTACTTC
>-|TRBJ2-7|-|TRBV7-9
CASSKPGPGGRYEQYF
TGTGCCAGCAGCAAACCCGGACCCGGAGGCCGCTACGAGCAGTACTTC
>-|TRBJ2-2|-|TRBV7-2
CASQGSYTGELFF
TGTGCCAGCCAGGGGTCGTACACCGGGGAGCTGTTTTTT
>-|TRBJ2-3|-|TRBV11-1
CASSFSRGEDTQYF
TGTGCCAGCAGCTTCTCCAGGGGTGAGGATACGCAGTATTTT
>TRBD1|TRBJ1-3|once|TRBV19
CASSIRTGAGNTIYF
TGTGCCAGTAGTATACGGACAGGGGCTGGAAACACCATATATTTT
>TRBD1|TRBJ1-6|-|TRBV7-9
CASSLSTGRYSPLHF
TGTGCCAGCAGCTTATCGACAGGGAGGTATTCACCCCTCCACTTT
>TRBD2|TRBJ2-2|-|TRBV5-1
CASRKLAGEAGELFF
TGCGCCAGCAGGAAACTAGCGGGGGAGGCCGGGGAGCTGTTTTTT
>TRBD1|TRBJ1-6|-|TRBV27
CASSWTGVSPLHF
TGTGCCAGCAGTTGGACAGGGGTCTCACCCCTCCACTTT
>-|TRBJ1-1|few|TRBV6-5
CASSYSRATEAFF
TGTGCCAGCAGTTACTCAAGAGCCACTGAAGCTTTCTTT
>-|TRBJ1-1|-|TRBV6-5
CASSYSAGAKNTEAFF
TGTGCCAGCAGTTACTCGGCAGGGGCAAAGAACACTGAAGCTTTCTTT
>-|TRBJ1-4|-|TRBV5-5
CASSLAGYSDEKLFF
TGTGCCAGCAGCTTGGCAGGGTATTCGGATGAAAAACTGTTTTTT
>-|TRBJ1-1|once|TRBV27
CASSLVRNTEAFF
TGTGCCAGCAGTTTAGTCAGGAACACTGAAGCTTTCTTT
>TRBD1|TRBJ2-7|-|TRBV28
CASSQQGTSYEQYF
TGTGCCAGCAGCCAACAGGGGACCTCCTACGAGCAGTACTTC
>-|TRBJ2-7|-|TRBV30
CAWSRTPGREQYF
TGTGCCTGGAGTCGCACGCCAGGGCGCGAGCAGTACTTC
>TRBD1|TRBJ1-2|-|TRBV18
CASSPNFFGQGAPMSHGYTF
TGTGCCAGCTCACCTAATTTTTTCGGACAGGGGGCCCCAATGTCCCACGGCTACACCTTC
>-|TRBJ1-1|-|TRBV4-3
CASSQDIRTVAFF
TGCGCCAGCAGCCAAGACATACGGACAGTAGCTTTCTTT
>TRBD1|TRBJ1-2|-|TRBV9
CASSPMTGLNYGYTF
TGTGCCAGCAGCCCCATGACAGGGCTTAACTATGGCTACACCTTC
>TRBD2|TRBJ2-1|-|TRBV7-8
CASSFSGMSSYNEQFF
TGTGCCAGCAGCTTTAGCGGGATGAGCTCCTACAATGAGCAGTTCTTC
>-|TRBJ2-3|-|TRBV5-1
CASSSNPQAGTDTQYF
TGCGCCAGCAGCTCCAATCCCCAAGCGGGCACAGATACGCAGTATTTT